These T cell receptor beta chains were read from a single sample in a study of human T cells and chemical hapten exposure. Via MiXCR, TCRdb re-called the RACE reads, giving one row per CDR3 protein. This sample carries roughly 50,000 distinct CDR3 sequences, 9.5% to 10% of them seen once, and the ten largest clones take roughly 9%. The sequences come from whole blood, collected in connection with sensitization to the hapten diphenylcyclopropenone (DPC). The receptors here all came from a woman in her 30s with alopecia areata. Some clones in this sample may be carry-over from other donors' samples. Each CDR3 is given with its conserved first and last residue. Each record gives: V gene, J gene, CDR3 length, CDR3 protein.

V: TRBV27; J: TRBJ2-4; length: 13; CDR3: CASSLATENIQYF
V: TRBV20-1; J: TRBJ1-2; length: 12; CDR3: CSASSANYGYTF
V: TRBV7-2; J: TRBJ1-6; length: 14; CDR3: CASSLGTEPSPLHF
V: TRBV4-1; J: TRBJ1-3; length: 17; CDR3: CASSQVAGVGVSSTIYF
V: TRBV19; J: TRBJ1-5; length: 12; CDR3: CASSIVDQPQHF
V: TRBV19; J: TRBJ2-5; length: 14; CDR3: CASGGTAFQETQYF
V: TRBV23-1; J: TRBJ1-1; length: 16; CDR3: CASIGVPNPGNTEAFF
V: TRBV29-1; J: TRBJ1-1; length: 13; CDR3: CSVVTGMNTEAFF
V: TRBV28; J: TRBJ2-5; length: 14; CDR3: CASSDRDTQETQYF
V: TRBV5-5; J: TRBJ2-4; length: 16; CDR3: CASSPSGGPYRNIQYF
V: TRBV7-2; J: TRBJ2-2; length: 15; CDR3: CASSSRRGDTGELFF
V: TRBV7-2; J: TRBJ2-5; length: 13; CDR3: CATMRGGGETQYF
V: TRBV4-2; J: TRBJ2-2; length: 16; CDR3: CASSQDLNTATGELFF
V: TRBV28; J: TRBJ2-1; length: 14; CDR3: CASSQPDRNNEQFF
V: TRBV2; J: TRBJ2-1; length: 17; CDR3: CASRGTGTRVFYNEQFF
V: TRBV12-3/TRBV12-4; J: TRBJ2-3; length: 16; CDR3: CASRPNLAGVADTQYF
V: TRBV7-2; J: TRBJ1-4; length: 16; CDR3: CASSSQTGSLNEKLFF
V: TRBV28; J: TRBJ1-1; length: 15; CDR3: CASSLQGFMNTEAFF
V: TRBV2; J: TRBJ1-1; length: 18; CDR3: CASSDRQGFPIMNTEAFF
V: TRBV3-1; J: TRBJ1-1; length: 14; CDR3: CASSPGLTVTEAFF
V: TRBV7-9; J: TRBJ2-7; length: 13; CDR3: CASSSRTTEEIYF
V: TRBV7-2; J: TRBJ2-7; length: 16; CDR3: CASSLDGGGPHYEQYF
V: TRBV7-3; J: TRBJ2-3; length: 13; CDR3: CASSPLGADTQYF
V: TRBV27; J: TRBJ2-5; length: 13; CDR3: CASSPSRAETQYF
V: TRBV7-2; J: TRBJ1-1; length: 15; CDR3: CASSLDGTGSDEAFF
V: TRBV5-6; J: TRBJ1-5; length: 16; CDR3: CASSRRGQDLNQPQHF
V: TRBV7-9; J: TRBJ1-2; length: 13; CDR3: CASSLGYRDGYTF
V: TRBV5-5; J: TRBJ1-4; length: 15; CDR3: CASSAIHRVEEKLFF
V: TRBV6-6; J: TRBJ1-4; length: 16; CDR3: CASSPPREATNEKLFF
V: TRBV28; J: TRBJ1-1; length: 13; CDR3: CASSLGQGGEAFF
V: TRBV3-1; J: TRBJ2-1; length: 13; CDR3: CASSNRGPNEQFF
V: TRBV6-2/TRBV6-3; J: TRBJ2-7; length: 12; CDR3: CASRTGIYEQYF
V: TRBV7-6; J: TRBJ1-6; length: 14; CDR3: CASSFSQGNSPLHF
V: TRBV5-1; J: TRBJ2-2; length: 15; CDR3: CASSLRSANTGELFF
V: TRBV12-3/TRBV12-4; J: TRBJ1-5; length: 14; CDR3: CASSSTRGFQPQHF
V: TRBV27; J: TRBJ1-2; length: 18; CDR3: CASSLRRTSVSSNYGYTF
V: TRBV28; J: TRBJ2-7; length: 13; CDR3: CASSPESPYEQYF
V: TRBV11-2; J: TRBJ2-5; length: 15; CDR3: CASSLGGSWRETQYF
V: TRBV30; J: TRBJ2-3; length: 13; CDR3: CAWSWREGDTQYF
V: TRBV4-3; J: TRBJ2-7; length: 17; CDR3: CASSQGSPRPLSDEQYF
V: TRBV28; J: TRBJ2-3; length: 15; CDR3: CASSSSGGRADTQYF
V: TRBV9; J: TRBJ2-5; length: 15; CDR3: CASSEAPTAQETQYF
V: TRBV7-2; J: TRBJ2-7; length: 16; CDR3: CASSLRLAGTPNEQYF
V: TRBV20-1; J: TRBJ2-1; length: 13; CDR3: CSADGTGGVGQFF
V: TRBV20-1; J: TRBJ2-7; length: 12; CDR3: CSARRVRNEQYF
V: TRBV5-4; J: TRBJ2-4; length: 14; CDR3: CASSVGLASPLQYF
V: TRBV7-7; J: TRBJ2-5; length: 15; CDR3: CASSLNSGGQETQYF
V: TRBV28; J: TRBJ2-7; length: 13; CDR3: CASSSGTSYEQYF
V: TRBV7-2; J: TRBJ2-5; length: 14; CDR3: CASSLELDEKTQYF
V: TRBV20-1; J: TRBJ2-4; length: 17; CDR3: CSAHRMLAATIMSIQYF
V: TRBV12-3/TRBV12-4; J: TRBJ1-1; length: 14; CDR3: CASSYNQENTEAFF
V: TRBV20-1; J: TRBJ1-5; length: 11; CDR3: CSARIQGPQPF
V: TRBV7-3; J: TRBJ2-3; length: 20; CDR3: CASSLLGRLAGGTSTDTQYF
V: TRBV12-3/TRBV12-4; J: TRBJ1-6; length: 14; CDR3: CASRGQGVSSPLHF
V: TRBV27; J: TRBJ1-5; length: 14; CDR3: CASTVLGSNQPQHF